This T cell receptor beta chain was captured by sequencing in a study of T cells in localized non-small cell lung cancer. As regards this clone: Its antigen is not identified.

The junction had 0 bases not matched to a gene; V was cut back by 4 bases and J by 0 bases. In germline, CDR1 is SGHDN, CDR2 FVKESK. CDR3 length: 13 amino acids. TCRdb's copy holds only in-frame clones and misses some; the assay was immunoSEQ multiplex PCR. Among 30,000 or so clones, 88% were seen once, and the ten largest hold roughly 13%. Overall study results and limits: Sequencing covered just one tumor region, so heterogeneity cannot be ruled out. Turning up in adjacent lung were a median approximately 50 of the top 100 tumor clones. Clonality peaked in uninvolved adjacent lung rather than tumor.

This clonotype was sampled from a female donor at least 60 years old with stage III squamous cell lung carcinoma. The chain recombines TRBV14 with TRBJ2-7, with 7 bases that match TRBD2. The source was peripheral blood, collected before any cancer treatment. Here the CDR3 reads CASSRDYSYEQYF. The DNA of the CDR3 is TGTGCCAGCAGCCGGGACTACTCCTACGAGCAGTACTTC. Full variable domain (rest looked up from reference TRBV14 and TRBJ2-7): EAGVTQFPSHSVIEKGQTVTLRCDPISGHDNLYWYRRVMGKEIKFLLHFVKESKQDESGMPNNRFLAERTGGTYSTLKVQPAELEDSGVYFCASSRDYSYEQYFGPGTRLTVT.